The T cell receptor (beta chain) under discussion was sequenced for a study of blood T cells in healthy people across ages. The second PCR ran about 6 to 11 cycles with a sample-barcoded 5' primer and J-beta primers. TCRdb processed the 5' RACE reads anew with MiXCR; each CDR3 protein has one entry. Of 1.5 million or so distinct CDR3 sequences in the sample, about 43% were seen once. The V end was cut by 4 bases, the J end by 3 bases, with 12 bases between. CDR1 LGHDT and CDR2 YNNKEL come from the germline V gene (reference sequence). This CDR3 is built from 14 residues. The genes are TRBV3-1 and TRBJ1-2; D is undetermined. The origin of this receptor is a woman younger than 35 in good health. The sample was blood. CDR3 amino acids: CASSPSLIDYGYTF. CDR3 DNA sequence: TGTGCCAGCAGCCCAAGCCTGATTGACTATGGCTACACCTTC.